A single sample is the source of the 10 T cell receptor beta chains below, sequenced in a study of CD8+ T cells in alopecia areata (dated by TCRdb to between 2018 and 2020). Libraries were prepared through the immunoSEQ multiplex PCR assay. RNA was extracted from all samples and reverse transcribed into cDNA as template for TCR sequencing. This is the immuneACCESS table as TCRdb keeps it, with only in-frame sequences that have V and J called. A part of the clones is gone; compared with another copy, unresolved V genes explain less than half, and the rest is unexplained. The table shows approximately 300,000 clones here, with no singletons. The ten most abundant clones make up more than 0.95% of the sample. Pooled mouse cutaneous lymph node cells were stained for CD4, CD8alpha, NKG2D, NKG2ACE and other markers and were then sorted on a BD Influx. The sample comprised CD4+ T cells sorted from a lymph node. These receptors came from a C3H/HeJ mouse with alopecia areata. Mice of this strain carry the MHC haplotype H2-k.

Only a few counts were recorded for this clone. Gene names and germline refer to mouse. Read data end 4 residues before the CDR3 end; the end is taken from the germline J gene. The sample carries other DNA sequences with the same CDR3. The chain couples TRBV13-1 to TRBJ2-1, with 14 bases aligning to TRBD2. The germline CDR1 and CDR2 sequences are NSHNY and SYGAGN. The CDR3 runs to 14 residues. CDR3 DNA, as far as it was read: TGTGCCAGCAGTGGGGACTGGGGGGGCGCT. As protein: CASSGDWGGA. The complete CDR3 sequence is CASSGDWGGAEQFF.

Concerning this clone: Gene names are the mouse ones. The sequenced fragment ends 4 residues before the CDR3 boundary, so the rest is inferred from the germline J gene. Different DNA sequences within this sample yield the same CDR3. The chain has TRBV19 and TRBJ1-1; D gene ambiguous. There are 11 residues in the CDR3. Trimming stripped 5 bases from V and 1 base from J, with 3 bases between. Germline CDR1 is FNHDT and CDR2 is SITEND (reference sequence). CDR3 amino acids: CASRGNTEVFF. The covered CDR3 bases are TGTGCCAGCAGAGGGAACACA.

This clone showed up just a few times. Here the gene names and germline are mouse. The read is 4 residues too short to cover the CDR3 end, so that end is filled in from the germline J gene. The chain is built from TRBV13-1 and TRBJ2-5; 7 bases line up with TRBD1. The CDR3 loop spans 12 amino acids. CDR1 and CDR2 (germline): NSHNY, SYGAGN. The CDR3 spells CASGDRKDTQYF. Partial CDR3 DNA: TGTGCCAGCGGGGACAGAAAAGAC.

As for this clone: Gene names refer to mouse genes. The missing CDR3 end, 4 residues past where the read stops, is filled in from the germline J gene. Distinct nucleotide sequences in the sample also encode this CDR3. This sequence joins TRBV4 and TRBJ2-3; TRBD2 aligns across 7 bases. Trimming cost V 4 bases and J 0 bases; bases outside gene matches: 4. Germline CDR1 is LGHDT and CDR2 is YNNKQL (reference sequence). CDR3 length: 15 residues. The CDR3 sequence: CASSSWGSSAETLYF. The covered CDR3 bases are TGTGCCAGCAGCTCCTGGGGGTCTAGTGCAGAA.

As to this clone: The germline and genes are mouse ones. The DNA ends 4 residues before the CDR3 does, and the rest of the CDR3 is filled in from the germline J gene. The chain recombines TRBV1 with TRBJ1-1, with a possible D match to TRBD1 (6 bases). The V gene's germline CDR1 is NSQYPW and CDR2 LRSPGD (reference sequence). With 0 bases removed from V and 4 bases from J, the gap between germline ends came to 12 bases. This CDR3 has 15 residues. The part of the CDR3 DNA that was read is TGCACCTGCAGTGCAGAGAGGACAGTGGGCACA. It yields the protein CTCSAERTVGT. The full CDR3 sequence reads CTCSAERTVGTEVFF.

Worth noting for this clone: Genes and germline are mouse. The sequence runs out 4 residues before the end of the CDR3; the remainder is reconstructed from the germline J gene. The V call is TRBV13-1, the J call TRBJ1-2; 11 bases agree with TRBD1. Germline V CDR1 and CDR2: NSHNY, SYGAGN. This CDR3 contains 15 residues. The V segment lost 3 bases and the J segment 1 base; nucleotides outside the gene matches: 2. This CDR3 is CASSGTGGGNSDYTF. Partial CDR3 DNA: TGTGCCAGCAGTGGGACAGGGGGCGGAAACTCC.

This clone was counted a few times. Gene and germline names: mouse. Coverage ceases 4 residues before the CDR3 finishes, and the germline J gene fills in the end. This rearrangement joins TRBV13-1 to TRBJ1-1; D not resolved. The germline gives CDR1 NSHNY, CDR2 SYGAGN. Trimming took 6 bases from V and 0 from J, leaving 6 bases between them. The CDR3 is 12 amino acids. The covered CDR3 bases are TGTGCCAGCACCAGGACAAACACA. Encoded protein: CASTRTNT. From start to end, the CDR3 is CASTRTNTEVFF.

This clone occurred a few times. Gene names denote mouse genes. The read terminates 4 residues ahead of where the CDR3 ends, so the germline J gene completes it. The chain is built from TRBV19 and TRBJ2-7; D gene unclear. There are 13 residues in the CDR3. CDR1 is FNHDT, CDR2 SITEND, per germline (reference sequence). CDR3 DNA (partial): TGTGCCAGCAGTATACCCCCTGGTTAT. Protein product: CASSIPPGY. The full CDR3 reads CASSIPPGYEQYF.

About this clone itself: Germline and genes: mouse. Coverage ceases 4 residues before the CDR3 finishes, and the germline J gene fills in the end. The V and J genes are TRBV19 and TRBJ1-1, with D possibly TRBD1 on 5 matching bases. The CDR3 has 13 amino acids. Trimming removed 2 bases from V and 3 bases from J, with 8 bases in between. The germline CDR1 and CDR2 sequences are FNHDT and SITEND (reference sequence). The covered CDR3 bases are TGTGCCAGCAGTATTCCGACAGACACA. Translation: CASSIPTDT. The entire CDR3 protein is CASSIPTDTEVFF. The variable domain in full, with the rest retrieved from reference TRBV19 and TRBJ1-1, is GGIITQTPKFLIGQEGQKLTLKCQQNFNHDTMYWYRQDSGKGLRLIYYSITENDLQKGDLSEGYDASREKKSSFSLTVTSAQKNEMAVFLCASSIPTDTEVFFGKGTRLTVV.

As for this clone: Gene names and germline match the mouse. The sequence runs out 4 residues before the end of the CDR3; the remainder is reconstructed from the germline J gene. The chain uses TRBV13-1 and TRBJ2-2; D uncertain. Trimming took off 1 base at V and 2 bases at J, with 6 bases between the two ends. Germline V CDR1 and CDR2: NSHNY, SYGAGN. CDR3 length: 14 amino acids. Incomplete CDR3 DNA: TGTGCCAGCAGTGATTATGTGAACACCGGG. It encodes CASSDYVNTG. The whole CDR3 protein is CASSDYVNTGQLYF.